This T cell receptor beta chain appears in the sequencing data of a study of patients and donors after allogeneic stem cell transplantation. This clonotype was found a few times. From germline, CDR1 is SNHLY and CDR2 FYNNEI. Between the trimmed V and J ends, which lost 4 bases and 5 bases, there was a span of 11 bases. This CDR3 has 13 amino acids. TCRdb reprocessed the RT-PCR reads with MiXCR, giving one entry per CDR3 protein. The sample contains over 350,000 distinct CDR3 sequences, around 15% of which appear only once. The chain couples TRBV2 to TRBJ2-5; no clear D gene. The source material was blood, either unsorted or a sorted T cell fraction (not recorded which). The source of this sequence is a human donor who was either an allogeneic HSCT recipient or a stem cell or donor lymphocyte infusion donor (not recorded which). It is not recorded whose cells these are; they may come from a transplant donor. CDR3 bases: TGTGCCAGCAGTGGAGGCACTAAGGAGACCCAGTACTTC. Amino acid sequence: CASSGGTKETQYF.